What follows describes a single T cell receptor beta chain. Its antigen is not identified. These data originate in a study of a mutant IDH1 vaccine in newly diagnosed glioma. Study-wide background: The initiation of vaccination occurred 4-6 weeks after radiotherapy alone, or with temozolomide cycles. Of treated patients, around 62% were men and roughly 38% women, averaging roughly 40 years. Points from the study as a whole: Changes in top peripheral clonotypes did not appear linked to pseudoprogression.

Germline CDR1 is SGHKS and CDR2 is YYEKEE (reference sequence). This CDR3 region has 15 residues. The ends lost 4 bases at V and 3 bases at J; junction bases unmatched: 7. Some clones are missing from TCRdb's copy, which holds only in-frame ones; the method was immunoSEQ multiplex PCR. The data contain some 21,000 clones, less than 90% of them singletons. Regarding time point: week 47, end of study. In the vaccine, a single dose held 300 ug of the mutant IDH1 20-mer peptide, along with topical imiquimod. The sequence was collected from a man aged 40-49 years with glioma. The sequences come from PBMCs, collected from a glioma patient whose treatment included an IDH1 peptide vaccine. J is TRBJ2-7 and V is TRBV5-5, with TRBD2 matching 10 bases. CDR3 nucleotide sequence: TGTGCCAGCAGCACTGGGACTAGCGCGAGCTACGAGCAGTACTTC. Protein product: CASSTGTSASYEQYF.